This T cell receptor beta chain was sequenced for a study of T-cell reconstitution after alpha-beta-depleted transplantation in children. Study-level points and caveats: Newly made T cells mostly supplied T-cell counts and diversity one year after transplant.

This clonotype was recorded at least ten times. Its antigen is unknown. Trimming left V 3 bases short and J 3 bases short, with 13 bases between. From germline, CDR1 is KGHDR and CDR2 SFDVKD. The CDR3 is made up of 16 amino acids. Unique molecular identifiers were used in preparing the TCRbeta library. From the PCR reads, TCRdb called clonotypes with MiXCR, one entry per CDR3 protein. The sample holds roughly 120,000 distinct CDR3 sequences, 20% to 25% seen once. The sequence derives from a male patient under 10 years old who had a stem cell transplant for chronic granulomatous disease, so the T cells may come from the graft donor. V gene TRBV24-1 combines with J gene TRBJ2-2, with D tentatively TRBD2 (5 bases). Sequenced here: PBMCs, mostly from graft donor cells, sampled 180 days after TCRalphabeta/CD19-depleted stem cell transplant. CDR3 protein: CATSDPTAEYTGELFF. Written as DNA, the CDR3 is TGTGCCACCAGTGATCCCACAGCGGAGTACACCGGGGAGCTGTTTTTT.